Each of the 10 T cell receptor beta chains below was sequenced from the same sample in a study of blood T cell repertoires in COVID-19. Profiled with immunoSEQ multiplex PCR; TCRdb holds only in-frame clones, not every one. The data contain tens of thousands of clones, just over 85% of them singletons. Sequencing was done on a sample of peripheral blood. The receptors were sampled from a man aged 70 or older in a cohort sampled during active COVID-19.

This chain connects TRBV4-1 to TRBJ1-5, with 9 bases fitting TRBD1. V shed 5 bases, J shed 0 bases, and the junction held 17 bases outside the gene matches. Germline lookup yields CDR1 MGHRA and CDR2 YSYEKL. This CDR3 is built from 20 residues. CDR3 protein: CASSTTAPGQGIYSNQPQHF. The CDR3, as DNA: TGCGCCAGCAGCACTACAGCACCGGGACAGGGAATTTATAGCAATCAGCCCCAGCATTTT.

This rearrangement joins TRBV29-1 to TRBJ2-1; 8 nucleotides match TRBD1. J was trimmed by 3 bases and V by 4 bases; bases with no gene match: 5. From germline, CDR1 is SQVTM and CDR2 ANQGSEA. This CDR3 comprises 14 residues. The CDR3 nucleotides are TGCAGCGTTGCAAGCAGGGGGCTCTACAATGAGCAGTTCTTC. Translation gives CSVASRGLYNEQFF.

The gene calls are TRBV28 and TRBJ1-2; 7 bases map to TRBD1. The CDR3 sequence is 14 residues long. Germline V gene lookup returns CDR1 MDHEN and CDR2 SYDVKM. Losses at the gene ends were 10 bases for V and 4 bases for J; bases not matched to a gene: 12. The CDR3 DNA reads as TGTGCCATCCAAAGAAGGGGGCGCGGCTATGGCTACACCTTC. It is translated as CAIQRRGRGYGYTF.

V is TRBV7-9 and J is TRBJ2-7; TRBD1 aligns across 7 bases. CDR3 length: 13 amino acids. Germline V gene data show CDR1 as SEHNR and CDR2 as FQNEAQ (reference sequence). The junction had 3 bases not matched to a gene; V was cut back by 5 bases and J by 2 bases. The CDR3 DNA follows: TGTGCCAGCAGCAACAGGGGAACCTACGAGCAGTACTTC. It codes for CASSNRGTYEQYF.

The CDR3 region has the DNA TGTGCCAGCAGCCATTCTAGCGGGAGACTAGATACGCAGTATTTT. Translated: CASSHSSGRLDTQYF. The chain has TRBV3-1 (or the pseudogene TRBV3-2) and TRBJ2-3; 10 nucleotides align to TRBD2. The CDR3 extends over 15 amino acids. After removal of 3 bases from V and 5 bases from J, the junction contained 5 bases not matched to a gene. Germline loops: CDR1 LGHDT, CDR2 YNNKEL (reference sequence).

The chain links TRBV18 to TRBJ1-5; 7 bases match TRBD1. This CDR3 is 16 amino acids long. Trimming removed 4 bases from V and 5 bases from J; junction bases left unmatched: 11. Germline CDR1 is KGHSH and CDR2 is LQKENI. DNA of the CDR3: TGTGCCAGCTCACTCTTCGGACAGGCGCCGTATCAGCCCCAGCATTTT. Translation: CASSLFGQAPYQPQHF. Variable domain in full (rest from reference TRBV18 and TRBJ1-5): NAGVMQNPRHLVRRRGQEARLRCSPMKGHSHVYWYRQLPEEGLKFMVYLQKENIIDESGMPKERFSAEFPKEGPSILRIQQVVRGDSAAYFCASSLFGQAPYQPQHFGDGTRLSIL.

J is TRBJ1-2 and V is TRBV19; perhaps TRBD1 as D (5 bases). Trimming stripped 4 bases from V and 0 bases from J, with 6 bases between. CDR3 length: 13 amino acids. Germline V lookup: CDR1 LNHDA, CDR2 SQIVND (reference sequence). CDR3 nucleotides: TGTGCCAGTAGTAAGACAGCTAACTATGGCTACACCTTC. Translation gives CASSKTANYGYTF.

This chain links TRBV28 with TRBJ1-4, with a weak D call TRBD1 (6 bases). This CDR3 region has 16 residues. The V end was cut by 1 base, the J end by 4 bases, with 13 bases between. Germline V gene data show CDR1 as MDHEN and CDR2 as SYDVKM. DNA of the CDR3: TGTGCCAGCAGTTTATTGCCTGGACAGAATAATGAAAAACTGTTTTTT. The encoded protein is CASSLLPGQNNEKLFF.

Only one count was recorded for this clone. The chain has TRBV7-2 and TRBJ2-1; TRBD2 aligns across 7 bases. The V segment lost 5 bases and the J segment 12 bases; nucleotides outside the gene matches: 13. The germline V gene encodes CDR1 SGHTA and CDR2 FQGNSA. The CDR3 loop spans 14 amino acids. The CDR3: CASSGPYAGVGQFF. CDR3 sequence (DNA): TGTGCCAGCAGCGGCCCGTATGCGGGAGTGGGGCAGTTCTTC.

This chain links TRBV19 with TRBJ1-2; no clear D gene. CDR3 length: 12 residues. Germline V gene data show CDR1 as LNHDA and CDR2 as SQIVND (reference sequence). V was cut by 5 bases and J by 7 bases, with 11 bases left in between. The CDR3 is CASSREGGGYTF. For the CDR3, the DNA is TGTGCCAGTAGTCGGGAGGGCGGTGGCTACACCTTC. The full variable domain, its missing parts supplied by reference TRBV19 and TRBJ1-2, is DGGITQSPKYLFRKEGQNVTLSCEQNLNHDAMYWYRQDPGQGLRLIYYSQIVNDFQKGDIAEGYSVSREKKESFPLTVTSAQKNPTAFYLCASSREGGGYTFGSGTRLTVV.